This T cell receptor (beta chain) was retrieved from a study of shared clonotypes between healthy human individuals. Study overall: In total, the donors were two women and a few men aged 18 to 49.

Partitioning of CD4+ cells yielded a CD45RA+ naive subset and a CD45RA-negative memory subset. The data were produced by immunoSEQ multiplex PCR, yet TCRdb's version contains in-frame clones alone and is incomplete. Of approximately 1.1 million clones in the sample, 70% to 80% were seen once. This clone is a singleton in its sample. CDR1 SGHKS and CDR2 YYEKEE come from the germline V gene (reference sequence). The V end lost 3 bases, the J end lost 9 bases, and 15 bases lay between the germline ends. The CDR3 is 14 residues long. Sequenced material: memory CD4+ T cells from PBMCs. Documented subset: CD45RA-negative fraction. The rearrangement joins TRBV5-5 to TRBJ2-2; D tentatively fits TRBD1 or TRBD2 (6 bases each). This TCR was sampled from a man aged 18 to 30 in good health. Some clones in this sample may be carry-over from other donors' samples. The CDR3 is CASSSQGRGRELFF. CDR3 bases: TGTGCCAGCAGCTCGCAGGGGCGGGGACGGGAGCTGTTTTTT.